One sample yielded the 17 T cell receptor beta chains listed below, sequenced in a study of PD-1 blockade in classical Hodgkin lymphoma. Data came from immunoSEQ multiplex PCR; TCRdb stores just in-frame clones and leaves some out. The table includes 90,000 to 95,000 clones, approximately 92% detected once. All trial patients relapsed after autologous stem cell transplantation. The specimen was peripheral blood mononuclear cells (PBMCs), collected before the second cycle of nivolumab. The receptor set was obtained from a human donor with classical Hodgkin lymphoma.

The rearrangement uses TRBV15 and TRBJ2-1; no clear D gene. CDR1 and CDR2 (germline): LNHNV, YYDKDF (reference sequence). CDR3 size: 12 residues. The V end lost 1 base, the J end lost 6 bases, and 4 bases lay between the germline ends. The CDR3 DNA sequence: TGTGCCACCAGCAGAGGGGGCAATGAGCAGTTCTTC. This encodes CATSRGGNEQFF.

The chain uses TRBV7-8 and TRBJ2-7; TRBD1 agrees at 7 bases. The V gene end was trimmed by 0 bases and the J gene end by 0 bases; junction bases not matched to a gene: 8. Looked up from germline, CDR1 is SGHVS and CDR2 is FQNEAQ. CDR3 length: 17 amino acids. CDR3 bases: TGTGCCAGCAGCTTAGCGCCTTGGCAGGGGGACTCCTACGAGCAGTACTTC. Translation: CASSLAPWQGDSYEQYF.

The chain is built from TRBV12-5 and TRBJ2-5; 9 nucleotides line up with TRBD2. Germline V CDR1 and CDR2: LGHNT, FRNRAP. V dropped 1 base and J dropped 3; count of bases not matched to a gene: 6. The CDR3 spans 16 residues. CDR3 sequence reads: CASGLGAGGSEETQYF. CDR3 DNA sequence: TGTGCTAGTGGTTTGGGCGCGGGAGGGAGCGAAGAGACCCAGTACTTC.

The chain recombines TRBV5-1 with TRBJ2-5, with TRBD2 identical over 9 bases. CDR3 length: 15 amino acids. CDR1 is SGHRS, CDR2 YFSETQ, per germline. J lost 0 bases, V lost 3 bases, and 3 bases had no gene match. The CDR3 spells CASSSLAGNQETQYF. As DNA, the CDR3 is TGCGCCAGCAGCTCCCTAGCGGGGAACCAAGAGACCCAGTACTTC. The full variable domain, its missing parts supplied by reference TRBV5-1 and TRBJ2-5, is KAGVTQTPRYLIKTRGQQVTLSCSPISGHRSVSWYQQTPGQGLQFLFEYFSETQRNKGNFPGRFSGRQFSNSRSEMNVSTLELGDSALYLCASSSLAGNQETQYFGPGTRLLVL.

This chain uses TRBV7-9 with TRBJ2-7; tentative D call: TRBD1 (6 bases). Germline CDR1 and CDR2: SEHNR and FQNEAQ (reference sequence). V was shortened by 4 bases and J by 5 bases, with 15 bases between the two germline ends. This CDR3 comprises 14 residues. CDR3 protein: CASSSVTQGNEQYF. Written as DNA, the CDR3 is TGTGCCAGCAGCTCAGTCACCCAGGGGAACGAGCAGTACTTC.

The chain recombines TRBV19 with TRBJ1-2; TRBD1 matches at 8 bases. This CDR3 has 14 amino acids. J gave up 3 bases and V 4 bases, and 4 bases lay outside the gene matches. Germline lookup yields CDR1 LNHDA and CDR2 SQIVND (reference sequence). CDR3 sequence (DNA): TGTGCCAGTAGTAAGCCAGGGGGCCACTATGGCTACACCTTC. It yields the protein CASSKPGGHYGYTF. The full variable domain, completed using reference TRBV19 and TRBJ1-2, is DGGITQSPKYLFRKEGQNVTLSCEQNLNHDAMYWYRQDPGQGLRLIYYSQIVNDFQKGDIAEGYSVSREKKESFPLTVTSAQKNPTAFYLCASSKPGGHYGYTFGSGTRLTVV.

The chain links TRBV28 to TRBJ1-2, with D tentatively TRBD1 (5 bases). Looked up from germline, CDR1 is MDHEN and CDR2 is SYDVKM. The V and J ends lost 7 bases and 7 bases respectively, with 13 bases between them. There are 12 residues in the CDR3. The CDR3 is CASTRDYSGYTF. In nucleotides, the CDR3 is TGTGCCAGCACCCGGGACTATTCTGGCTACACCTTC.

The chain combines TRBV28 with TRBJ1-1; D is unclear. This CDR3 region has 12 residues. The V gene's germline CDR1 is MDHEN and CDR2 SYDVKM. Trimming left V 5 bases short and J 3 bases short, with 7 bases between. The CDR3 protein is CASSIADTEAFF. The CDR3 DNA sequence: TGTGCCAGCAGTATCGCGGACACTGAAGCTTTCTTT. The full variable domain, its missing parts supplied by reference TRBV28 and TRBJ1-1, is DVKVTQSSRYLVKRTGEKVFLECVQDMDHENMFWYRQDPGLGLRLIYFSYDVKMKEKGDIPEGYSVSREKKERFSLILESASTNQTSMYLCASSIADTEAFFGQGTRLTVV.

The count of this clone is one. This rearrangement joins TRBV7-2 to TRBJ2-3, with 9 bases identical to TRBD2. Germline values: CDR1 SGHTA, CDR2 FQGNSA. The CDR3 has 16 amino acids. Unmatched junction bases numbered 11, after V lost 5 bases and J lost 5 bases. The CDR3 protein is CASSLLSGGLGDTQYF. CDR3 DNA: TGTGCCAGCAGCCTTCTCAGCGGGGGGCTGGGAGATACGCAGTATTTT.

The DNA of the CDR3 is TGTGCCAGCCTCACTAGCGGGAGGAGGGAGCAGTACTTC. Protein: CASLTSGRREQYF. The rearrangement joins TRBV2 to TRBJ2-7, with 12 bases fitting TRBD2. Germline CDR1 reads SNHLY; CDR2 reads FYNNEI. The CDR3 spans 13 residues. The V segment lost 8 bases and the J segment 7 bases; nucleotides outside the gene matches: 6.

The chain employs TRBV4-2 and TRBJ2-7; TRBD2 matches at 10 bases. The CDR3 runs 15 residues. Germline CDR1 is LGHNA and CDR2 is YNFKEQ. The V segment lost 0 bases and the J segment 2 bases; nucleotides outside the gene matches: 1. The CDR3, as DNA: TGTGCCAGCAGCCAAGAGGGACTAGCGACCTACGAGCAGTACTTC. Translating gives CASSQEGLATYEQYF.

The CDR3 sequence: CASRLTGNQPQHF. The CDR3, as DNA: TGTGCCAGTAGACTTACGGGAAATCAGCCCCAGCATTTT. J is TRBJ1-5 and V is TRBV19; D ambiguous. The V end was cut by 6 bases, the J end by 4 bases, with 10 bases between. Germline CDR1 LNHDA, CDR2 SQIVND (reference sequence). This CDR3 is built from 13 residues. The full variable domain, its missing parts supplied by reference TRBV19 and TRBJ1-5, is DGGITQSPKYLFRKEGQNVTLSCEQNLNHDAMYWYRQDPGQGLRLIYYSQIVNDFQKGDIAEGYSVSREKKESFPLTVTSAQKNPTAFYLCASRLTGNQPQHFGDGTRLSIL.

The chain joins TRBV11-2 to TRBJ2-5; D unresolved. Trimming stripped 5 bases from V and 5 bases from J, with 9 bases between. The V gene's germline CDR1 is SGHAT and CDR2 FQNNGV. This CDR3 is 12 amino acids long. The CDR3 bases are TGTGCCAGCAGCCCAACCGGTGAGACCCAGTACTTC. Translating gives CASSPTGETQYF.

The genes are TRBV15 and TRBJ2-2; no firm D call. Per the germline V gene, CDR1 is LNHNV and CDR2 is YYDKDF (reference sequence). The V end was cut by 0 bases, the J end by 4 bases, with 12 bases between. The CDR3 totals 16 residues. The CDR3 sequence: CATSRDTETVTGELFF. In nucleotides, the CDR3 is TGTGCCACCAGCAGAGACACCGAGACTGTCACCGGGGAGCTGTTTTTT.

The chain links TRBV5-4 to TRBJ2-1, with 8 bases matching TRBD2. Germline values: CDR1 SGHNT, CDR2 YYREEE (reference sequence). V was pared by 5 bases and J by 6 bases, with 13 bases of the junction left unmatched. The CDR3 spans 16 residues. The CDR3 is CASSSPLGGGLNEQFF. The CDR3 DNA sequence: TGTGCCAGCAGTTCCCCCCTCGGGGGGGGGCTCAATGAGCAGTTCTTC.

The CDR3 spells CATTLGLATGELFF. The CDR3 DNA follows: TGTGCCACCACCTTAGGACTAGCAACCGGGGAGCTGTTTTTT. V is TRBV15 and J is TRBJ2-2; the match to TRBD2 covers 8 bases. CDR3 length: 14 residues. Germline CDR1 reads LNHNV; CDR2 reads YYDKDF (reference sequence). The V segment lost 7 bases and the J segment 5 bases; nucleotides outside the gene matches: 6.

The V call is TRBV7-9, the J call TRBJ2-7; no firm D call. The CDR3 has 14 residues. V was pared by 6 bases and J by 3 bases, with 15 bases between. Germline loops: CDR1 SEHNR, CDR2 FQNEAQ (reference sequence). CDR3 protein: CASRKTTDNYEQYF. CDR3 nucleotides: TGTGCCAGCAGGAAGACGACGGATAACTACGAGCAGTACTTC. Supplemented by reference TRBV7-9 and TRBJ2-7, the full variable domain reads DTGVSQNPRHKITKRGQNVTFRCDPISEHNRLYWYRQTLGQGPEFLTYFQNEAQLEKSRLLSDRFSAERPKGSFSTLEIQRTEQGDSAMYLCASRKTTDNYEQYFGPGTRLTVT.